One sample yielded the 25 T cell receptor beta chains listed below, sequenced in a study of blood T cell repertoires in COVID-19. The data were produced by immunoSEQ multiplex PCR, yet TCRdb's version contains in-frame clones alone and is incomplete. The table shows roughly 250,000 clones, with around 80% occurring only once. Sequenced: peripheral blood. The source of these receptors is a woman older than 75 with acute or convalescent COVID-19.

CDR3 amino acids: CASSVAPTGQLTYNEQFF. Written as DNA, the CDR3 is TGTGCCAGCAGCGTAGCCCCAACCGGACAGCTAACCTACAATGAGCAGTTCTTC. The chain combines TRBV9 with TRBJ2-1; D might be TRBD1 (6 bases). The V gene's germline CDR1 is SGDLS and CDR2 YYNGEE. The CDR3 contains 18 residues. With 0 bases removed from V and 2 bases from J, the gap between germline ends came to 18 bases.

Written as DNA, the CDR3 is TGTGCCAGCAGCTTGTGGCGGGTCGGGTATAATTCACCCCTCCACTTT. This translates into CASSLWRVGYNSPLHF. The chain carries TRBV7-2 and TRBJ1-6; D ambiguous. Trimming left V 3 bases short and J 4 bases short, with 13 bases between. The germline V gene encodes CDR1 SGHTA and CDR2 FQGNSA. CDR3 length: 16 residues.

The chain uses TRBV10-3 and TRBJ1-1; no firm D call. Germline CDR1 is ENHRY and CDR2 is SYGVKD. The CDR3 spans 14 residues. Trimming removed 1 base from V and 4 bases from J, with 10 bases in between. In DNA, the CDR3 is TGTGCCATCAGTGAGTATGATTCGAGCACTGAAGCTTTCTTT. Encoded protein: CAISEYDSSTEAFF.

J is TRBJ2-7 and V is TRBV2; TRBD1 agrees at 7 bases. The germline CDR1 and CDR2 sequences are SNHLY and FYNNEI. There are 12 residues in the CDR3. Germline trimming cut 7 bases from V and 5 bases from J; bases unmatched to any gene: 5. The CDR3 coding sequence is TGTGCCAGCACCAGAGGGGGCGACGAGCAGTACTTC. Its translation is CASTRGGDEQYF.

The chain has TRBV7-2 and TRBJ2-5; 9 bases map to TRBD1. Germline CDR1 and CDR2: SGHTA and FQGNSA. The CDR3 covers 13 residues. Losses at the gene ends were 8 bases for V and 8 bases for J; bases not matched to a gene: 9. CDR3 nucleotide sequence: TGTGCCAGCGGCAGCGGGACAGGGAGTACCCAGTACTTC. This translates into CASGSGTGSTQYF.

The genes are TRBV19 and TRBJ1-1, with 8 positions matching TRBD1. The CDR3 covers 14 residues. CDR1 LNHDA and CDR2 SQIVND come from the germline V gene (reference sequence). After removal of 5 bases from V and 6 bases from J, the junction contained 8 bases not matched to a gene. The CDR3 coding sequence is TGTGCCAGTAGTCGGACAGGGTCTTATCCTGAAGCTTTCTTT. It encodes CASSRTGSYPEAFF.

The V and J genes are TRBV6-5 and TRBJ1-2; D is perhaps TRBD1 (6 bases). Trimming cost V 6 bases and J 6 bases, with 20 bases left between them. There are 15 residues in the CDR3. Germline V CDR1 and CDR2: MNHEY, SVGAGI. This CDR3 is CASSRDRPSLDGYTF. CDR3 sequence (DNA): TGTGCCAGCAGCCGTGACAGGCCCTCCTTGGATGGCTACACCTTC.

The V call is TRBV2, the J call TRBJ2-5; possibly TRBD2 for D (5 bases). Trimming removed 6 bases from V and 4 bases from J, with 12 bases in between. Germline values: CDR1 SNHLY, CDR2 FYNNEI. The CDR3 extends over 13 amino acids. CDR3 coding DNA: TGTGCCAGCAGGGTGGAGGTGGGAGAGACCCAGTACTTC. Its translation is CASRVEVGETQYF.

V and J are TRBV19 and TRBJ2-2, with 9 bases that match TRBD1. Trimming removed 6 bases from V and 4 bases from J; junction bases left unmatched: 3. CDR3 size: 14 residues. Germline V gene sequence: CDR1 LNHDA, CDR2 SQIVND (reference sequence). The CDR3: CASRDRGFTGELFF. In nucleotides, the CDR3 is TGTGCCAGTAGAGACAGGGGGTTCACCGGGGAGCTGTTTTTT.

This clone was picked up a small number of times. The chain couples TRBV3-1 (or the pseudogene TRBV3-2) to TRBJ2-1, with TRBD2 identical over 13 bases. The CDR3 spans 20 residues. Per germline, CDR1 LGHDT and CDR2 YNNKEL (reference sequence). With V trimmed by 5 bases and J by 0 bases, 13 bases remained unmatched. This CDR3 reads CASSFSPGLAGSGSYNEQFF. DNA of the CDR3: TGTGCCAGCAGCTTCAGTCCGGGACTAGCGGGGTCTGGCTCCTACAATGAGCAGTTCTTC.

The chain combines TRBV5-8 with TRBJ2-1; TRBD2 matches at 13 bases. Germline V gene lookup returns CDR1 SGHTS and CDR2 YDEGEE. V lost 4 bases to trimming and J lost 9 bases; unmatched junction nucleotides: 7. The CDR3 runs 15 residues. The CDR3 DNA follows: TGTGCCAGCAGCCCGCGACTAGCGGGAGGAGGTGAGCAGTTCTTC. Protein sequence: CASSPRLAGGGEQFF.

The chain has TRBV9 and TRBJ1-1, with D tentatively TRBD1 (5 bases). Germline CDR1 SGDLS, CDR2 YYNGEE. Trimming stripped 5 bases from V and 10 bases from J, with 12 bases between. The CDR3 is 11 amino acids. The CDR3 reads CASSDSERAFF. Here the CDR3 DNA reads TGTGCCAGCAGTGACAGTGAAAGAGCTTTCTTT.

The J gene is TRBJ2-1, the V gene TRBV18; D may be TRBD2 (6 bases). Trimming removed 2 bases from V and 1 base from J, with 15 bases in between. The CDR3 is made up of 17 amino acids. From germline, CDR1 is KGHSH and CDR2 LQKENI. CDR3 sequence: CASSPNRAGTSYNEQFF. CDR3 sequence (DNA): TGTGCCAGCTCACCAAATCGCGCGGGGACGTCCTACAATGAGCAGTTCTTC. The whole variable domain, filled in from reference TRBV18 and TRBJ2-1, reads NAGVMQNPRHLVRRRGQEARLRCSPMKGHSHVYWYRQLPEEGLKFMVYLQKENIIDESGMPKERFSAEFPKEGPSILRIQQVVRGDSAAYFCASSPNRAGTSYNEQFFGPGTRLTVL.

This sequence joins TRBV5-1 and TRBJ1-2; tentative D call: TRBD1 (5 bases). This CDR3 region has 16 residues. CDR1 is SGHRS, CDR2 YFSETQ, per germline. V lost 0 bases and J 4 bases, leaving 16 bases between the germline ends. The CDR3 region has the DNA TGCGCCAGCAGCTTGGCCAATGGGGGGTCAGGCTATGGCTACACCTTC. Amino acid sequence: CASSLANGGSGYGYTF.

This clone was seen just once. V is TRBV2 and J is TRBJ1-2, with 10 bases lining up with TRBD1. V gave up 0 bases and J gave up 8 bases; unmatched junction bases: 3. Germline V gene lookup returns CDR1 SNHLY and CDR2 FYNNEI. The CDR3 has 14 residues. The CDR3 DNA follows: TGTGCCAGCAGTGAAGCAGACAGGGGGCCGGGCTACACCTTC. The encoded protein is CASSEADRGPGYTF. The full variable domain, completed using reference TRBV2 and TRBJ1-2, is EPEVTQTPSHQVTQMGQEVILRCVPISNHLYFYWYRQILGQKVEFLVSFYNNEISEKSEIFDDQFSVERPDGSNFTLKIRSTKLEDSAMYFCASSEADRGPGYTFGSGTRLTVV.

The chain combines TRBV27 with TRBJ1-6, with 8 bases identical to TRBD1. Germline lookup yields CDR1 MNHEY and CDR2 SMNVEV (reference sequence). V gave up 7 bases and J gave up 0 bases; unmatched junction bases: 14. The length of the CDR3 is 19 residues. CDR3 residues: CASKPTMTGASSYNSPLHF. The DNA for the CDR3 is TGTGCCAGCAAACCCACAATGACAGGGGCGAGCTCCTATAATTCACCCCTCCACTTT.

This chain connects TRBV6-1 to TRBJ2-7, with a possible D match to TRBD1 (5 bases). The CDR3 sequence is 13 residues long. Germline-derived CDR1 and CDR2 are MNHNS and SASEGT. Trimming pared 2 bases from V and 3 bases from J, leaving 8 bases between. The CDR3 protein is CASSERQNYEQYF. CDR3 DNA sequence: TGTGCCAGCAGTGAAAGACAGAACTACGAGCAGTACTTC.

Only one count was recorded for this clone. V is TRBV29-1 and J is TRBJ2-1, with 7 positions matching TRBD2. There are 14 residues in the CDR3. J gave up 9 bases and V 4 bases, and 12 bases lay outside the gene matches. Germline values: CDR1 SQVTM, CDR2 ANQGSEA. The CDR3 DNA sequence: TGCAGCGTTGGTAAGGTGACTAGCTCGGGTGAGCAGTTCTTC. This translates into CSVGKVTSSGEQFF.

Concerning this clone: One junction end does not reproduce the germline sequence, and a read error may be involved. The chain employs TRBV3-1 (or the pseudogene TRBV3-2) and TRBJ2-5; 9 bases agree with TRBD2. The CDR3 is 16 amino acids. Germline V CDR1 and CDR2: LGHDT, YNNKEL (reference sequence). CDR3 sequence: CASTQTRSGGSETQYF. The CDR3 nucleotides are TGTGCCAGCACCCAAACCAGGAGCGGGGGGTCGGAGACCCAGTACTTC.

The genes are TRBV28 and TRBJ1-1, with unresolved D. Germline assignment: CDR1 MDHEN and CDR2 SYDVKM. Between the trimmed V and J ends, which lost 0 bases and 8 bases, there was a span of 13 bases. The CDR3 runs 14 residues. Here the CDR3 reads CASSLWQAAREAFF. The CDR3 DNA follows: TGTGCCAGCAGTTTATGGCAGGCAGCCAGGGAAGCTTTCTTT.

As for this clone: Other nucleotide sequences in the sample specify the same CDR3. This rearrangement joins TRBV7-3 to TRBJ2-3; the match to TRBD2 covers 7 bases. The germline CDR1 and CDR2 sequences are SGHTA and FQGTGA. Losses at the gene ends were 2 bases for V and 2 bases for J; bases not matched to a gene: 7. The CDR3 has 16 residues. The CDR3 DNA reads TGTGCCAGCAGCTTACTACCTAGCGGTTCCACAGATACGCAGTATTTT. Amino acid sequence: CASSLLPSGSTDTQYF.

The CDR3 region has the DNA TGTGCCAGCAGCTTAGTACGGGACAGGAGGAGCTCCTACAATGAGCAGTTCTTC. Protein sequence: CASSLVRDRRSSYNEQFF. The chain recombines TRBV7-6 with TRBJ2-1; 8 positions match TRBD1. Germline-derived CDR1 and CDR2 are SGHVS and FNYEAQ. CDR3 length: 18 amino acids. Trimming removed 1 base from V and 0 bases from J; junction bases left unmatched: 8.

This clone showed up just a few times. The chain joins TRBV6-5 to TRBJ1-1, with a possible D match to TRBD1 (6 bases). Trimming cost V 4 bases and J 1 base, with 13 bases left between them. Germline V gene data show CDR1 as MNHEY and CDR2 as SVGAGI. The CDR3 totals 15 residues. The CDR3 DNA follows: TGTGCCAGCAGTTCCGCAGGGGTCCCGAACACTGAAGCTTTCTTT. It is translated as CASSSAGVPNTEAFF.

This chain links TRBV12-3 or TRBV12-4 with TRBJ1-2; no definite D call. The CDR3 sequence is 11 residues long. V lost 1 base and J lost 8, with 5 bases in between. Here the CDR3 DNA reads TGTGCCAGCAGTTTAGGGGCCGGCTACACCTTC. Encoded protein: CASSLGAGYTF.

CDR3 nucleotide sequence: TGTGCCAGCAGCTTACCGACCCTACAGTCCTACGAGCAGTACTTC. This encodes CASSLPTLQSYEQYF. The chain uses TRBV5-8 and TRBJ2-7; D not resolved. The CDR3 has 15 residues. CDR1 is SGHTS and CDR2 is YDEGEE in the germline V gene. V lost 2 bases and J 1 base, leaving 13 bases between the germline ends.